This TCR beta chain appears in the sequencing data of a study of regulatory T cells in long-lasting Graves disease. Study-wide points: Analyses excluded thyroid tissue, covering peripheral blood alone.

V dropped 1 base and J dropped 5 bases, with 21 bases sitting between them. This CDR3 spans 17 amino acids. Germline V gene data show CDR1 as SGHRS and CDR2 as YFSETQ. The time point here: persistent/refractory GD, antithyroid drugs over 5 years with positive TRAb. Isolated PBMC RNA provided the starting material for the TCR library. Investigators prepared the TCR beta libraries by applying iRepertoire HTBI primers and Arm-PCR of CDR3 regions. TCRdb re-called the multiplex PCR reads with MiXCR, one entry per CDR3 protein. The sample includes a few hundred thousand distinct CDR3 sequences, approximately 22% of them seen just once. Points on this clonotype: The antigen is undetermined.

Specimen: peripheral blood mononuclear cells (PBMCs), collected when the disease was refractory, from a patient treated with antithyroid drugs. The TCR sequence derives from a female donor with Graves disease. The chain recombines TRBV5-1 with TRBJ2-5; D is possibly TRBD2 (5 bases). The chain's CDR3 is CASSLWRQSFQAETQYF. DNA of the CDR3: TGCGCCAGCAGCTTGTGGAGGCAGTCTTTTCAAGCGGAGACCCAGTACTTC. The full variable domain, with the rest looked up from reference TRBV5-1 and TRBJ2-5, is KAGVTQTPRYLIKTRGQQVTLSCSPISGHRSVSWYQQTPGQGLQFLFEYFSETQRNKGNFPGRFSGRQFSNSRSEMNVSTLELGDSALYLCASSLWRQSFQAETQYFGPGTRLLVL.